The source of this T cell receptor beta chain is a study of low-dose radiotherapy and immunotherapy resistance in tumors. Study as a whole: Across 26 weeks, 13 Gy in total went to Cohort 2, delivered as 1 Gy per fraction every two weeks.

This clonotype was picked up a small number of times. A far larger clone differs by one base, so this is likely a read error. Germline CDR1 reads MNHEY; CDR2 reads SMNVEV (reference sequence). The CDR3 totals 14 residues. Time point given: after trial treatment. Treatment noted: LDRT plus nivolumab, ipilimumab, low-dose cyclophosphamide and aspirin (RACIN trial). TRAV- and TRBV-specific primers primed first-strand cDNA, covering alpha and beta chains. The authors amplified TCRs for 20 PCR cycles with a constant-region primer and a V-primer adapter. Amplification (by in vitro transcription) was performed on isolated mRNA. TCRdb fed the reads into MiXCR, producing one record per CDR3 protein. The top ten hold around 13% of the sample, which has 85,000 to 95,000 distinct CDR3 sequences, 20% to 25% seen once.

This TCR came from a female donor with ovarian cancer. The specimen comprised PBMCs, sampled after low-dose radiotherapy plus immunotherapy. The chain uses TRBV27 and TRBJ2-3; no clear D gene. CDR3 sequence: CARSFGRSTDTQYF. The CDR3, as DNA: TGTGCCCGCAGTTTCGGCAGAAGCACAGATACGCAGTATTTT.